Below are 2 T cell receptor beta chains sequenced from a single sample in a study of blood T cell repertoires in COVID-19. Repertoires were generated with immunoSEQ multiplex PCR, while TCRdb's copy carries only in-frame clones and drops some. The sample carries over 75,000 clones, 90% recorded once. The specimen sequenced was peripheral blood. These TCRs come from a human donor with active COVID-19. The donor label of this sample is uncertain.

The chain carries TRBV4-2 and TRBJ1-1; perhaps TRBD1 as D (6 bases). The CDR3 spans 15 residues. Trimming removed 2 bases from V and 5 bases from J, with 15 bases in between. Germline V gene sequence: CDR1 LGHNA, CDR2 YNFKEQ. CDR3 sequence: CASSQHLGGGTEAFF. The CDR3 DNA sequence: TGTGCCAGCAGCCAACATCTAGGGGGGGGGACTGAAGCTTTCTTT.

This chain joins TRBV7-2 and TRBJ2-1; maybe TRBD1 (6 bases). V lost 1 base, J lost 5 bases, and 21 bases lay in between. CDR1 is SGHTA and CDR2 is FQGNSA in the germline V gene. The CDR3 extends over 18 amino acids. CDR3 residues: CASSLGGAFVDRHNEQFF. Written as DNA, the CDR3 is TGTGCCAGCAGCTTAGGGGGAGCCTTCGTCGACAGGCACAATGAGCAGTTCTTC.